This TCR beta chain was observed in a study of identical twins. The germline V and J ends were trimmed by 0 bases and 6 bases, with 10 bases remaining between them. Looked up from germline, CDR1 is LGHNA and CDR2 is YSLEER. There are 14 residues in the CDR3. TCRdb analysed the 5' RACE reads with MiXCR anew, one entry per CDR3 protein. The table includes hundreds of thousands of distinct CDR3 sequences, around a sixth detected once. This sample also belongs to another study, concerning T cells expressing NK-cell markers.

The clonotype comes from a woman aged 18-29 years in good health. The V gene is TRBV4-3, the J gene TRBJ2-3; a possible D gene is TRBD1 (5 bases). The sample comprised PBMCs. The CDR3 region has the DNA TGCGCCAGCAGCCAAGAGGGGCGGTGGGATACGCAGTATTTT. Its protein is CASSQEGRWDTQYF.